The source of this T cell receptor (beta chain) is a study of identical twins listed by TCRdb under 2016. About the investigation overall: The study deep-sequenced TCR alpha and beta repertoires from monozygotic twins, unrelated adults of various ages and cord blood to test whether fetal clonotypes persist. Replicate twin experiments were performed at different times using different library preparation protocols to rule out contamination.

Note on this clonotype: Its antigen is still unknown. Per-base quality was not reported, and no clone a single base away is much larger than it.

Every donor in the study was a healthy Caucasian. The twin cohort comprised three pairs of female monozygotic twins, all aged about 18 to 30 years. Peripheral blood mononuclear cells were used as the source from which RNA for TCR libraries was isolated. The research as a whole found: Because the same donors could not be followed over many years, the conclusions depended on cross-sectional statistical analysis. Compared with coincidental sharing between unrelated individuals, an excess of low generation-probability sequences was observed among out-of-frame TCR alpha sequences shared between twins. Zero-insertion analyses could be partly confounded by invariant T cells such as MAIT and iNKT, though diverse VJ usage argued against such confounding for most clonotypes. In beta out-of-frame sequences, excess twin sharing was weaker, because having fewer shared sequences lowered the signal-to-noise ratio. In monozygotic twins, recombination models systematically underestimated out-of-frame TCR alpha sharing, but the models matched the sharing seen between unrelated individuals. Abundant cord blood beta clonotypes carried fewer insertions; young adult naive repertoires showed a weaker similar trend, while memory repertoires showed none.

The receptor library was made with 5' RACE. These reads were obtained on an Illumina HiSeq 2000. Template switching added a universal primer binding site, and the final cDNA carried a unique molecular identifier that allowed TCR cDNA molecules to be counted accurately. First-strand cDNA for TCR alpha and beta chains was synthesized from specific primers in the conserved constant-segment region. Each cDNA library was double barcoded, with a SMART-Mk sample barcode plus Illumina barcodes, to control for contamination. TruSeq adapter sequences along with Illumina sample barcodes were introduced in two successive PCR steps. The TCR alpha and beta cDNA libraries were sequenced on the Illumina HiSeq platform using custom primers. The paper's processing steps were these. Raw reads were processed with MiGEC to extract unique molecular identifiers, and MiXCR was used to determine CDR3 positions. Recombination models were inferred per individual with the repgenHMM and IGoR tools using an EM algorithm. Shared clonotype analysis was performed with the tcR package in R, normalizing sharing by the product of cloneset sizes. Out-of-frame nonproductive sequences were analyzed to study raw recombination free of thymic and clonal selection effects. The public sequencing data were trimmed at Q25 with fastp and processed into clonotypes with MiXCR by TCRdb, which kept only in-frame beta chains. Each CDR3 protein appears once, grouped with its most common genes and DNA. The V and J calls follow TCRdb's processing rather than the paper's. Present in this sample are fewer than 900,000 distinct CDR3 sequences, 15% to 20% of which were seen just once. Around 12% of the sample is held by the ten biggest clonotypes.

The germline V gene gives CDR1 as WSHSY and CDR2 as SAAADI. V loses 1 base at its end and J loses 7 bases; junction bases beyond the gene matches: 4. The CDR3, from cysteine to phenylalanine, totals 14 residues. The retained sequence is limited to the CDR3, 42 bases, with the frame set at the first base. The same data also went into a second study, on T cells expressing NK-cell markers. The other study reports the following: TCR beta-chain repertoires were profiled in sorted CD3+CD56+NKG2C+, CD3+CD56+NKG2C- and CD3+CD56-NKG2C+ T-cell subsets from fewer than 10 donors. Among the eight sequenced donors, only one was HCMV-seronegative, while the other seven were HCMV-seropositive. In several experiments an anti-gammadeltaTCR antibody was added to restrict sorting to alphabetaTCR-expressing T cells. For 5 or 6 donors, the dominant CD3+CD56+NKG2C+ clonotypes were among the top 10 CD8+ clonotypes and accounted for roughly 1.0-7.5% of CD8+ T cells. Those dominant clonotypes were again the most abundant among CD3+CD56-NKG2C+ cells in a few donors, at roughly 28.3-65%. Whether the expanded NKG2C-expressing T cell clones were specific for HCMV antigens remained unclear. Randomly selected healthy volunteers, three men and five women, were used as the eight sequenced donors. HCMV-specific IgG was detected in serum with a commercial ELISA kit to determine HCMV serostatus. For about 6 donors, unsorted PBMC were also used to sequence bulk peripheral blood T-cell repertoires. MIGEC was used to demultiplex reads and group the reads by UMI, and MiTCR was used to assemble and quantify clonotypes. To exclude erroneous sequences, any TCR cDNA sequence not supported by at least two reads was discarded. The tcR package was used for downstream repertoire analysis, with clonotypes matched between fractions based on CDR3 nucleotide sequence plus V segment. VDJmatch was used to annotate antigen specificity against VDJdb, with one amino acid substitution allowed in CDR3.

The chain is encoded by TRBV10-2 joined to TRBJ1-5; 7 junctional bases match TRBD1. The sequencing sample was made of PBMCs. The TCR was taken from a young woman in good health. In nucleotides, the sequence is TGCGCCAGCAGTGAGTTGAGGGGGCGACAGCCCCAGCATTTT. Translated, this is CASSELRGRQPQHF.